Included here is one TCR beta chain sequence, with context. 60 Vbeta and 13 Jbeta primers were used in PCR. Assay: immunoSEQ multiplex PCR; the TCRdb copy retains only in-frame clones and omits some. The table includes under 200,000 clones, around four fifths detected once. Germline CDR1 MDHEN, CDR2 SYDVKM. The V gene end was trimmed by 2 bases and the J gene end by 11 bases; junction bases not matched to a gene: 9. CDR3 length equals 15 residues. The data were taken from a study of cytomegalovirus exposure and HLA in healthy donors. Source material: PBMCs. The chain recombines TRBV28 with TRBJ2-2; 9 bases map to TRBD1. The clonotype was recovered from a man younger than 35 in good health and CMV-seronegative. This CDR3 reads CASSLPGQGSGELFF. CDR3 DNA sequence: TGTGCCAGCAGTTTACCGGGACAGGGAAGTGGCGAGCTGTTTTTT.